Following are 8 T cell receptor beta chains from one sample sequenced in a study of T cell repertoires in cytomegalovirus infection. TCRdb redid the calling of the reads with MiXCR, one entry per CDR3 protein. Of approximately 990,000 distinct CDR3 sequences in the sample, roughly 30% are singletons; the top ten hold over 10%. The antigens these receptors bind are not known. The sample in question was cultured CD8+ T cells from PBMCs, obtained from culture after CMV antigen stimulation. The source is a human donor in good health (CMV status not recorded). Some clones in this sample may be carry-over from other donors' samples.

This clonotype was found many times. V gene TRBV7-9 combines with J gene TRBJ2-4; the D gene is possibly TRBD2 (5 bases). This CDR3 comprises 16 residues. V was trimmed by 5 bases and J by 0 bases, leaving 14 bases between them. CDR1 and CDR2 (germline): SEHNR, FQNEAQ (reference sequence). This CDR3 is CASSPGLGTAKNIQYF. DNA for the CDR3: TGTGCCAGCAGCCCTGGACTGGGAACAGCCAAAAACATTCAGTACTTC.

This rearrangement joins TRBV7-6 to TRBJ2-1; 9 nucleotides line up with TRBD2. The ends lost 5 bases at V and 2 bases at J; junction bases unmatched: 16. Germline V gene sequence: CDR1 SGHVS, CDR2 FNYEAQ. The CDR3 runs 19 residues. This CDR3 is CASSGALGWRGGTYNEQFF. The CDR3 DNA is TGTGCCAGCAGCGGAGCCCTCGGGTGGCGGGGGGGGACCTACAATGAGCAGTTCTTC.

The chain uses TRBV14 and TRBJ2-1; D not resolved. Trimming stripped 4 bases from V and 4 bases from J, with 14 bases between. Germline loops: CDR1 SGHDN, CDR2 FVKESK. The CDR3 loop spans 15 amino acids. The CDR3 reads CASSRALAWYNEQFF. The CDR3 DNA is TGTGCCAGCAGCCGGGCATTAGCTTGGTACAATGAGCAGTTCTTC.

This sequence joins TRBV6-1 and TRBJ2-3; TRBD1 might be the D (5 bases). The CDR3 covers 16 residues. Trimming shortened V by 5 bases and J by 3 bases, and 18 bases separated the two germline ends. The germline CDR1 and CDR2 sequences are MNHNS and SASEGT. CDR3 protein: CASSFTVQGRTDTQYF. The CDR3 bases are TGTGCCAGCAGTTTTACAGTGCAGGGTAGGACAGATACGCAGTATTTT.

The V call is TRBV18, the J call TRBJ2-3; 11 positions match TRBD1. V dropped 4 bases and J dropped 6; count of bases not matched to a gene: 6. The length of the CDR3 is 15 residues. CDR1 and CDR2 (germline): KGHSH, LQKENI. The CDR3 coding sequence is TGTGCCAGCTCACTCAAGGACAGGGGGCTGGATACGCAGTATTTT. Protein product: CASSLKDRGLDTQYF.

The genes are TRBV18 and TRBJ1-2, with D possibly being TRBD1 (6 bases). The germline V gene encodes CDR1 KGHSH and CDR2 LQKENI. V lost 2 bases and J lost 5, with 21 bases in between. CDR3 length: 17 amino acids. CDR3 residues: CASSPTGAILYGYGYTF. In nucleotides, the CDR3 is TGTGCCAGCTCACCAACGGGGGCAATACTCTACGGGTATGGCTACACCTTC. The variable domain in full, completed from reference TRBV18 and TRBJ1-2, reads NAGVMQNPRHLVRRRGQEARLRCSPMKGHSHVYWYRQLPEEGLKFMVYLQKENIIDESGMPKERFSAEFPKEGPSILRIQQVVRGDSAAYFCASSPTGAILYGYGYTFGSGTRLTVV.

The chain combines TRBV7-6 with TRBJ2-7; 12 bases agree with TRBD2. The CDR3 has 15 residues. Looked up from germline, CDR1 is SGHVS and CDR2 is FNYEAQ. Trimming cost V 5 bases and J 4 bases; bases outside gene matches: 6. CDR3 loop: CASSAGTSGYYEQYF. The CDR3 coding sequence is TGTGCCAGCAGCGCCGGGACTAGCGGGTATTACGAGCAGTACTTC.

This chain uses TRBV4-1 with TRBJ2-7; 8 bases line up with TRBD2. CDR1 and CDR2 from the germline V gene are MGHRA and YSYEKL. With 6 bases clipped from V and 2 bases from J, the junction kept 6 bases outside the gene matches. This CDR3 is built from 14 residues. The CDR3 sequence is CASSPNSGTYEQYF. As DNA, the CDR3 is TGCGCCAGCAGTCCGAATAGCGGGACCTACGAGCAGTACTTC.